This T cell receptor beta chain derives from a study of blood T cell repertoires in COVID-19. Recovery among Cohort 3 donors was established by two negative PCRs, clearance, or symptom resolution. V dropped 5 bases and J dropped 0; count of bases not matched to a gene: 8. The CDR3 covers 16 residues. Per the germline V gene, CDR1 is SGHTA and CDR2 is FQGNSA. Produced via immunoSEQ multiplex PCR; TCRdb's table is partial and in-frame only. The sample has about 400,000 clones; just under 90% are singletons. The chain joins TRBV7-2 to TRBJ2-5; 8 nucleotides line up with TRBD2. The sequence derives from a woman aged 45-65 years who had recovered from COVID-19. The sequencing input was PBMCs or T cells enriched from blood (not recorded which). CDR3 DNA: TGTGCCAGCAGCCGCCCCGCGGGGGGATACCAAGAGACCCAGTACTTC. It codes for CASSRPAGGYQETQYF.